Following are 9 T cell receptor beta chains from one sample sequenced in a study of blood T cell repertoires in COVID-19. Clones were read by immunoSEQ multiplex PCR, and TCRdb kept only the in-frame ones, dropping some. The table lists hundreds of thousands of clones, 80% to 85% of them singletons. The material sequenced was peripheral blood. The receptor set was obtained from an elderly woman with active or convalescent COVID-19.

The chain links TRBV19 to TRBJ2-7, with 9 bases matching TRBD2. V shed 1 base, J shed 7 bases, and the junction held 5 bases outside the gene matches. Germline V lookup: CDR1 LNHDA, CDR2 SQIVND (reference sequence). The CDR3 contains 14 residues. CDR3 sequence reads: CASSIGSGSAEQYF. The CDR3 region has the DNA TGTGCCAGTAGTATAGGTAGCGGGAGTGCTGAGCAGTACTTC. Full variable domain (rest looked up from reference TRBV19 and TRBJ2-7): DGGITQSPKYLFRKEGQNVTLSCEQNLNHDAMYWYRQDPGQGLRLIYYSQIVNDFQKGDIAEGYSVSREKKESFPLTVTSAQKNPTAFYLCASSIGSGSAEQYFGPGTRLTVT.

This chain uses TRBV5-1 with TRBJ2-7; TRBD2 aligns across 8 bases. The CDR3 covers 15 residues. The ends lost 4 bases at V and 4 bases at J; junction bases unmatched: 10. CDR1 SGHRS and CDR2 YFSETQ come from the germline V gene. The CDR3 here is CASSPSGTRGYEQYF. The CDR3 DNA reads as TGCGCCAGCAGCCCCTCCGGGACTAGAGGGTACGAGCAGTACTTC. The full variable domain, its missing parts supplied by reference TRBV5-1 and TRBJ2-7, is KAGVTQTPRYLIKTRGQQVTLSCSPISGHRSVSWYQQTPGQGLQFLFEYFSETQRNKGNFPGRFSGRQFSNSRSEMNVSTLELGDSALYLCASSPSGTRGYEQYFGPGTRLTVT.

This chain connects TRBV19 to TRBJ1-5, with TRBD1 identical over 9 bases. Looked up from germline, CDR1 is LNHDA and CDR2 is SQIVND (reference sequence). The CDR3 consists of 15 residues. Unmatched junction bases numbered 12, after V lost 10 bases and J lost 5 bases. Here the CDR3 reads CATSQQGAYYQPQHF. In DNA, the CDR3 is TGTGCCACCTCTCAACAGGGGGCATATTATCAGCCCCAGCATTTT.

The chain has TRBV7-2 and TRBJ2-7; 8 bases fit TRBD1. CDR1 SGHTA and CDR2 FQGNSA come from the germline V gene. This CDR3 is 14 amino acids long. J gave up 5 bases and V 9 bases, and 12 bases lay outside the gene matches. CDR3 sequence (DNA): TGTGCCAGTAGACCCGGGACAGGCTTTAACGAGCAGTACTTC. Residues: CASRPGTGFNEQYF. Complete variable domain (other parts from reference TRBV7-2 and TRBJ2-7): GAGVSQSPSNKVTEKGKDVELRCDPISGHTALYWYRQSLGQGLEFLIYFQGNSAPDKSGLPSDRFSAERTGGSVSTLTIQRTQQEDSAVYLCASRPGTGFNEQYFGPGTRLTVT.

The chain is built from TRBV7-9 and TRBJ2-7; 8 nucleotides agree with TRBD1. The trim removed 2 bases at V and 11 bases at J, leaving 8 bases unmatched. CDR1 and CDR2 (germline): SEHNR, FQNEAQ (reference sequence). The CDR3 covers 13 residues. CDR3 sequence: CASSLNGQGSKYF. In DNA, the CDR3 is TGTGCCAGCAGCTTAAATGGACAGGGAAGTAAGTACTTC.

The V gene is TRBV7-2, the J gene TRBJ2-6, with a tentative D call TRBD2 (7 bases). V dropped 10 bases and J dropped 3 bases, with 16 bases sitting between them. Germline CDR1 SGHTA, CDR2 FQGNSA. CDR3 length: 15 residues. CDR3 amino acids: CATRRGRHGANVLTF. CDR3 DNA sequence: TGTGCCACCCGGCGGGGGCGTCATGGGGCCAACGTCCTGACTTTC.

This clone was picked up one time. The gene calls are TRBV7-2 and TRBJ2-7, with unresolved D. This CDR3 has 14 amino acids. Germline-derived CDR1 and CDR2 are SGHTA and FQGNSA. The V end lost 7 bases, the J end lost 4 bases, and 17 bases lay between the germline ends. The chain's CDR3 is CASTLGRMTYEQYF. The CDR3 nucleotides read TGTGCCAGCACCCTCGGCCGGATGACTTACGAGCAGTACTTC.

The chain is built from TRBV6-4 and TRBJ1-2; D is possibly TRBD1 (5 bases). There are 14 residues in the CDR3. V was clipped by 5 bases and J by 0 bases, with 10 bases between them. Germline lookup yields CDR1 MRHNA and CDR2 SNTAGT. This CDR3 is CASSPQAANYGYTF. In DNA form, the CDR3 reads TGTGCCAGCAGTCCACAGGCAGCTAACTATGGCTACACCTTC.

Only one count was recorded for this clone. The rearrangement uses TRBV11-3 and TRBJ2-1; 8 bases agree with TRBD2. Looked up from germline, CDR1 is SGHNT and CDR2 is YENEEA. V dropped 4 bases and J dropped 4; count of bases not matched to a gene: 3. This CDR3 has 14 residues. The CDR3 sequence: CASSSAGGYNEQFF. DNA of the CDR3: TGTGCCAGCAGCTCGGCGGGGGGATACAATGAGCAGTTCTTC.